The present entry profiles one TCR beta chain with its context. Its target is unknown. TCRdb keeps only in-frame clones here, not all; method: immunoSEQ multiplex PCR. The sample has about 81,000 clones, roughly 91% seen once. The data were taken from a study of OX40 agonist ivuxolimab in advanced cancers. Turning to the study itself: Earlier anti-PD-1, anti-PD-L1 or anti-CTLA-4 therapy was permitted; roughly 37% had received some.

Overall study findings and caveats: On average, CD8+ T cells showed a greater number of expanded clones than CD4+.

CDR1 and CDR2 from the germline V gene are LGHNA and YSLEER. The length of the CDR3 is 19 residues. J was trimmed by 6 bases and V by 1 base; bases with no gene match: 12. The material was CD4+ or CD8+ T cells sorted from blood, obtained in a trial of the OX40 agonist ivuxolimab. The source of this sequence is an adult with an advanced solid tumor such as melanoma, head and neck, liver or kidney cancer. The rearrangement joins TRBV4-3 to TRBJ2-3, with 14 bases that match TRBD2. For the CDR3, the DNA is TGCGCCAGCAGCCAAGGCCTACCGGGACTAGCGGGGGCGTGGGATACGCAGTATTTT. This sequence encodes CASSQGLPGLAGAWDTQYF.